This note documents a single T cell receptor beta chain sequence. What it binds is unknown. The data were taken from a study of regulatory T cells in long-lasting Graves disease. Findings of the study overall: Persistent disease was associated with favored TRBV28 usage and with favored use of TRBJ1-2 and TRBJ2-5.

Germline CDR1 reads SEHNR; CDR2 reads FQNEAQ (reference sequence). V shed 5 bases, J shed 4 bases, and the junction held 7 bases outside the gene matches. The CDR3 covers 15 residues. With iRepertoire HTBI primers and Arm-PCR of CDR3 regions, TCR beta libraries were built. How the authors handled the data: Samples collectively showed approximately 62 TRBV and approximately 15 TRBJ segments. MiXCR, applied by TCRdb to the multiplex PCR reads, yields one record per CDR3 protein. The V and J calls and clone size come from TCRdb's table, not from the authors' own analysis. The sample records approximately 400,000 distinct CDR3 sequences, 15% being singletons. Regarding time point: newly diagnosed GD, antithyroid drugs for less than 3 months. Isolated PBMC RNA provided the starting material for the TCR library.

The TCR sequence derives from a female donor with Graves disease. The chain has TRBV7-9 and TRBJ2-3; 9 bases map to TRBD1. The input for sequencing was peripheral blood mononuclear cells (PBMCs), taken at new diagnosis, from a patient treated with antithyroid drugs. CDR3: CASSPLGTGSDTQYF. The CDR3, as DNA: TGTGCCAGCAGCCCCCTGGGGACAGGGTCAGATACGCAGTATTTT.